This TCR beta chain was identified during a study of cytomegalovirus exposure and HLA in healthy donors. Study-wide results and caveats: A link between a missense DCLRE1C variant and TCR beta V- and J-gene trimming emerged from a later analysis.

Remarks on this clone: What it binds is unknown. An end of the junction differs from the germline gene, which may be a read error.

In the PCR, 60 Vbeta and 13 Jbeta primers were used. Some clones are missing from TCRdb's copy, which holds only in-frame ones; the method was immunoSEQ multiplex PCR. The table has more than 90,000 clones, roughly 70% seen once; the top ten hold roughly 0.87%. The CDR3 runs to 12 residues. Germline CDR1 is SEHNR and CDR2 is FQNEAQ (reference sequence). Sequencing used PBMCs. This receptor was taken from a woman in her 30s in good health and CMV-seronegative. V gene TRBV7-9 combines with J gene TRBJ1-1; D perhaps matches TRBD1 (6 bases). The chain's CDR3 is CSSSFRQAEAFF. CDR3 bases: TGTTCCAGCAGCTTTCGACAGGCTGAAGCTTTCTTT. Combining the CDR3 with reference TRBV7-9 and TRBJ1-1 gives the whole variable domain DTGVSQNPRHKITKRGQNVTFRCDPISEHNRLYWYRQTLGQGPEFLTYFQNEAQLEKSRLLSDRFSAERPKGSFSTLEIQRTEQGDSAMYLCSSSFRQAEAFFGQGTRLTVV.